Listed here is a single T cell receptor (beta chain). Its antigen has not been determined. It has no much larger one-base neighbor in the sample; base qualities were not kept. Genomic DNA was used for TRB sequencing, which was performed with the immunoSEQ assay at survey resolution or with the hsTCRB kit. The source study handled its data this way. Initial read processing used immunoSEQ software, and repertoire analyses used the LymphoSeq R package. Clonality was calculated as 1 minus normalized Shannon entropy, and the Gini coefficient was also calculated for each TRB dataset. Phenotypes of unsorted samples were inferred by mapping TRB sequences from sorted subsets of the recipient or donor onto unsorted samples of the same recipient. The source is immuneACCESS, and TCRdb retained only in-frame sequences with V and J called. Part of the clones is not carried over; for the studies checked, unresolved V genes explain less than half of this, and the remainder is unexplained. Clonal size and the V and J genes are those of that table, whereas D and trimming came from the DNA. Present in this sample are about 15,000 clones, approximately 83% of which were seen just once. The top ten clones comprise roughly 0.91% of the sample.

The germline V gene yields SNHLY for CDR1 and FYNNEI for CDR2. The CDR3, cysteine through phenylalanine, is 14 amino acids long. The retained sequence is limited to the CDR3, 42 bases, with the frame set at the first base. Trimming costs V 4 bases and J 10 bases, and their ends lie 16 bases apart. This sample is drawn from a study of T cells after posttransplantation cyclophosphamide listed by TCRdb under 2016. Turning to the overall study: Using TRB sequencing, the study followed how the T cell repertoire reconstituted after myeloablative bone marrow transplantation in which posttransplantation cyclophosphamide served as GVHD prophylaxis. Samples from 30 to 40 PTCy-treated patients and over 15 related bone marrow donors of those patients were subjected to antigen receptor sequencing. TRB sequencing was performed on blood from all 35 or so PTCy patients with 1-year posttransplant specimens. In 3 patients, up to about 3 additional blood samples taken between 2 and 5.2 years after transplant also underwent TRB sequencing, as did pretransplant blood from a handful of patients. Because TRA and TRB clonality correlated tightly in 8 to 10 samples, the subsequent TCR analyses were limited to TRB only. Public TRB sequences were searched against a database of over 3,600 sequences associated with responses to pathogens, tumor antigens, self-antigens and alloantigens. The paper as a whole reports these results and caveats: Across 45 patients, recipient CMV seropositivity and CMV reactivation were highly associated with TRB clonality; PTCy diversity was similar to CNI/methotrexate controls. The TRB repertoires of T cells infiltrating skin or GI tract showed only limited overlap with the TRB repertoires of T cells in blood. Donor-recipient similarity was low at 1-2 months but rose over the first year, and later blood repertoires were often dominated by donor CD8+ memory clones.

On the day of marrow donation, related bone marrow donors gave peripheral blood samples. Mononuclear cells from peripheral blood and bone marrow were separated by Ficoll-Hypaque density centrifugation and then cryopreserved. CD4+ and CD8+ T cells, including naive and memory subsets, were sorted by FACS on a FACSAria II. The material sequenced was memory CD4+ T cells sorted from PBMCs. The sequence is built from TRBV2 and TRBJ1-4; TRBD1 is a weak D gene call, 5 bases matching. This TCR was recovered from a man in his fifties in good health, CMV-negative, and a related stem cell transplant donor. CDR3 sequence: CASSVTWGERKLFF. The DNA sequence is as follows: TGTGCCAGCAGTGTGACGTGGGGGGAGAGAAAACTGTTTTTT.